The rows below give T cell receptor beta chains drawn from one sample of a study of liver allograft versus peripheral blood T cells. MiXCR, applied by TCRdb to the reads, yields one record per CDR3 protein. The sample consists of 900 to 1,300 distinct CDR3 sequences, about 20% of them appearing once. The receptors come from a human patient who had a liver transplant. A share of the T cells may be of graft donor origin. The CDR3 runs from the conserved cysteine through the conserved F or W. The D gene is left open where the match is weak. A row's size may be missing; if present it is once, few, many or a size class.

TGTGCCTGGAGCTCGTCAGGAGGGTCCTATGGCTACACCTTC	CAWSSSGGSYGYTF	medium-sized	TRBJ1-2	TRBV30	NA
TGCGCCAGCAGCCTTCAGGGGGTGGACACCATATATTTT	CASSLQGVDTIYF	many	TRBJ1-3	TRBV5-1	TRBD1
TGTGCCAGCAGCTGGGGGACTAAGGAGCAGTTCTTC	CASSWGTKEQFF	medium-sized	TRBJ2-1	TRBV7-9	TRBD2
TGTGCCAGCAGTCCGGGATTCTCCAAACATTACGAGCAGTACTTC	CASSPGFSKHYEQYF	NA	TRBJ2-7	TRBV2	NA
TGTGCCAGCAGCGGGGGACAAGAGACCCAGTACTTC	CASSGGQETQYF	NA	TRBJ2-5	TRBV9	NA
TGTGCCAGCTTCCACCCAAGGGCGACTGAAGCTTTCTTT	CASFHPRATEAFF	large	TRBJ1-1	TRBV6-5	NA
TGCAGCGTTGTACAGGATTATAATGAGCAGTTCTTC	CSVVQDYNEQFF	large	TRBJ2-1	TRBV29-1	NA
TGTGCCAGCAGTTACGACCGTAACTATGGCTACACCTTC	CASSYDRNYGYTF	NA	TRBJ1-2	TRBV6-5	NA
TGCAGTGCTAAAGCGGGGGGCTCCTACAATGAGCAGTTCTTC	CSAKAGGSYNEQFF	many	TRBJ2-1	TRBV20-1	TRBD2
TGTGCCACATCCCAAGGCGGGACATCGAACACTGAAGCTTTCTTT	CATSQGGTSNTEAFF	large	TRBJ1-1	TRBV15	NA
TGTGCCAGCAGCTTAGATGCAGATACGCAGTATTTT	CASSLDADTQYF	medium-sized	TRBJ2-3	TRBV7-2	NA
TGTGCCATCAGTGATCGGGGGCAAAGCAATCAGCCCCAGCATTTT	CAISDRGQSNQPQHF	many	TRBJ1-5	TRBV10-3	NA
TGTGCCAGCAAGGGAACCGGGGAGCTGTTTTTT	CASKGTGELFF	NA	TRBJ2-2	TRBV2	NA
TGTGCCAGCAGCTTAGGAATGGCAATCAACTATGGCTACACCTTC	CASSLGMAINYGYTF	large	TRBJ1-2	TRBV5-6	NA
TGTGCCTGGAGTGTGGGGGGCGGCTGGAATTCACCCCTCCACTTT	CAWSVGGGWNSPLHF	medium-sized	TRBJ1-6	TRBV30	NA
TGTGCCACCAGCTTTTTGAACCCAGATGCGACAGATACGCAGTATTTT	CATSFLNPDATDTQYF	medium-sized	TRBJ2-3	TRBV15	NA
TGTGCCATCTCCCGGAGAGGGACGAGCTATGGCTACACCTTC	CAISRRGTSYGYTF	many	TRBJ1-2	TRBV10-3	NA
TGTGCCTGGAGTGTAGCACCAGAAGCTTTCTTT	CAWSVAPEAFF	large	TRBJ1-1	TRBV30	NA